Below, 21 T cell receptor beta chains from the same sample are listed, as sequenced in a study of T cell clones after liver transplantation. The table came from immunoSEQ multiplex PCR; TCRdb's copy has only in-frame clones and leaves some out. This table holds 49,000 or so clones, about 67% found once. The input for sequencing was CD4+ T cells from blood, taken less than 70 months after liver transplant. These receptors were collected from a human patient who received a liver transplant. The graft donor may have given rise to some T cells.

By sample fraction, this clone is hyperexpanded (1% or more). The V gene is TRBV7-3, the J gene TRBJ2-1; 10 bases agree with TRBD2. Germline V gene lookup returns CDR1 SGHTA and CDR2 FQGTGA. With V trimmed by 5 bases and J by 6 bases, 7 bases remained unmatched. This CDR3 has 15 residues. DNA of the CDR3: TGTGCCAGCAGCGACAAGCGGGGGGGCTTCAATGAGCAGTTCTTC. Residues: CASSDKRGGFNEQFF. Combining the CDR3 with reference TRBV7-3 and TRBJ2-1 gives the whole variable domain GAGVSQTPSNKVTEKGKYVELRCDPISGHTALYWYRQSLGQGPEFLIYFQGTGAADDSGLPNDRFFAVRPEGSVSTLKIQRTERGDSAVYLCASSDKRGGFNEQFFGPGTRLTVL.

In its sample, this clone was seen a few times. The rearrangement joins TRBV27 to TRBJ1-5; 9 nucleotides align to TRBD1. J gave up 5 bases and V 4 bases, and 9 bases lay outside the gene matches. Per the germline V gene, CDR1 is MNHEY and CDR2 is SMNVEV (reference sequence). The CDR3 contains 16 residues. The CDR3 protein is CASSSSGTGRYQPQHF. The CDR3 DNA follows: TGTGCCAGCAGTTCTTCCGGGACAGGGCGATATCAGCCCCAGCATTTT.

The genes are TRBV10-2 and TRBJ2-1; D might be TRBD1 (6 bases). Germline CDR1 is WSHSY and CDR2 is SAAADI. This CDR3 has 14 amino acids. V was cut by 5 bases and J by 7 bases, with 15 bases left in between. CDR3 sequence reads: CASSSQGQRNEQFF. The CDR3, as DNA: TGCGCCAGCAGTTCTCAGGGGCAGAGAAATGAGCAGTTCTTC.

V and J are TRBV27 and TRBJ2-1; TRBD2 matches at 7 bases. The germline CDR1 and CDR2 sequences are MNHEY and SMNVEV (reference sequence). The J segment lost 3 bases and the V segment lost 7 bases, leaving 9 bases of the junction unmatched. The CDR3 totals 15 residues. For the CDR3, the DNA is TGTGCCAGCATGTTCTGGGGGGGAGGCTACAATGAGCAGTTCTTC. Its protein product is CASMFWGGGYNEQFF.

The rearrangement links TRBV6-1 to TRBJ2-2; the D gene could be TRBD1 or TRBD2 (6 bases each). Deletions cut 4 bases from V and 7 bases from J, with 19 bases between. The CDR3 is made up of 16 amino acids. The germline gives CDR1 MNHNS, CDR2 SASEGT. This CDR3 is CASSVNGGRAIGELFF. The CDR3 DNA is TGTGCCAGCAGTGTAAATGGGGGGCGCGCTATCGGGGAGCTGTTTTTT.

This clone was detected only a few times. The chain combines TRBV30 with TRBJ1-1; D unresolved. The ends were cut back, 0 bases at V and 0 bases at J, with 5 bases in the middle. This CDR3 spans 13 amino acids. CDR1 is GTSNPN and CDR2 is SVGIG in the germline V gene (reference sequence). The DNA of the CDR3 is TGTGCCTGGAGTGTACAAGTGAACACTGAAGCTTTCTTT. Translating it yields CAWSVQVNTEAFF.

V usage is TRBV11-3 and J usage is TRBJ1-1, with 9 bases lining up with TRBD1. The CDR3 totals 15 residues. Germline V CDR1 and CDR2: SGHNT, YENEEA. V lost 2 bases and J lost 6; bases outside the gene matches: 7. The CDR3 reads CASSLRGTGPSEAFF. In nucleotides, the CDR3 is TGTGCCAGCAGCTTAAGAGGGACAGGGCCCTCTGAAGCTTTCTTT.

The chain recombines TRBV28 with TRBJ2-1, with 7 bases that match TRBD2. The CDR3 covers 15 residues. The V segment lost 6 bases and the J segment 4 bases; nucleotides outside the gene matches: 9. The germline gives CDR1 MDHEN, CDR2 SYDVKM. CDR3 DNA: TGTGCCAGCAGCACGGGACTACCTGATTACAATGAGCAGTTCTTC. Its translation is CASSTGLPDYNEQFF. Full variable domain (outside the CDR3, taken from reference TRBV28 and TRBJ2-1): DVKVTQSSRYLVKRTGEKVFLECVQDMDHENMFWYRQDPGLGLRLIYFSYDVKMKEKGDIPEGYSVSREKKERFSLILESASTNQTSMYLCASSTGLPDYNEQFFGPGTRLTVL.

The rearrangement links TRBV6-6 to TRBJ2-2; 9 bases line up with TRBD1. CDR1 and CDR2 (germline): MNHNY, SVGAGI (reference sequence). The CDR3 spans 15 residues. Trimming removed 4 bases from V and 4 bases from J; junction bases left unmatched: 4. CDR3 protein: CASSWETGGTGELFF. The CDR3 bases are TGTGCCAGCAGTTGGGAGACAGGGGGCACCGGGGAGCTGTTTTTT.

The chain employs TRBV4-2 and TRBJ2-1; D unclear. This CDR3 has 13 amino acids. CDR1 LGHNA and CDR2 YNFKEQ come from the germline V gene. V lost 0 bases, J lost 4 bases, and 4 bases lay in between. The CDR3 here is CASSQDGYNEQFF. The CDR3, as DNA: TGTGCCAGCAGCCAAGACGGGTACAATGAGCAGTTCTTC.

The CDR3 here is CASSEALSPLHF. In DNA form, the CDR3 reads TGTGCCAGTAGTGAAGCCTTATCACCCCTCCACTTT. The J gene is TRBJ1-6, the V gene TRBV19; D remains unclear. Trimming stripped 5 bases from V and 10 bases from J, with 9 bases between. This CDR3 comprises 12 residues. Germline CDR1 and CDR2: LNHDA and SQIVND (reference sequence).

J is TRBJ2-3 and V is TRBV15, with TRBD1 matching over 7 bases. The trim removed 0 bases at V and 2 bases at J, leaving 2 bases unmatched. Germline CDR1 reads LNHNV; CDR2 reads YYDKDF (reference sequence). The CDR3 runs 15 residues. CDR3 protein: CATSRDGTVTDTQYF. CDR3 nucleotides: TGTGCCACCAGCAGAGATGGGACAGTCACAGATACGCAGTATTTT.

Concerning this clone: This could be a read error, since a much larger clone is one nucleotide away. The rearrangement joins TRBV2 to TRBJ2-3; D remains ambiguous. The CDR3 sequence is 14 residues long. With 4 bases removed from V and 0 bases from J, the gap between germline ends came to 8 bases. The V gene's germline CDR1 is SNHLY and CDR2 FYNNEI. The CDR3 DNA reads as TGTGCCAGCAGTGTGGAGCAAAGCACAGATACGCAGTATTTT. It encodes CASSVEQSTDTQYF.

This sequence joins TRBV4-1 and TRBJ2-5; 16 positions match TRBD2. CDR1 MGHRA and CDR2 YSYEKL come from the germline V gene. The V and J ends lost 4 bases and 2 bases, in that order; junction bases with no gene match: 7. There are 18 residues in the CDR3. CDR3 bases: TGCGCCAGCAGCCTCTACGGGACTAGCGGGGGGGATCAAGAGACCCAGTACTTC. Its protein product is CASSLYGTSGGDQETQYF.

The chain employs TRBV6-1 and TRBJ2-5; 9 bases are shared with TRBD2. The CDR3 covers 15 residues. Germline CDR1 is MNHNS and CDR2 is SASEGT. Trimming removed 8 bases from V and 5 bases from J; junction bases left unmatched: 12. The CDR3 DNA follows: TGTGCCAGCCTACGCGGGGGGGCTGCAGCGGAGACCCAGTACTTC. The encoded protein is CASLRGGAAAETQYF.

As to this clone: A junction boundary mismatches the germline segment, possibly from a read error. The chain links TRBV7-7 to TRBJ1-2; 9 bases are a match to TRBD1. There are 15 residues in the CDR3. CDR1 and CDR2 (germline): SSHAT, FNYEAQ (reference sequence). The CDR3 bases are TGTGCTAGCAGCTTAGTGACAGGGGGGTACTATGGCTACACCTTC. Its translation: CASSLVTGGYYGYTF.

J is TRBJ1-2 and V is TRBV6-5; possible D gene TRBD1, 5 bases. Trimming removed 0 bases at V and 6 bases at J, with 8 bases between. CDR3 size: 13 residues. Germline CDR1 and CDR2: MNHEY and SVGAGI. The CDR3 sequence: CASSYSQGHGYTF. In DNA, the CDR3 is TGTGCCAGCAGTTACTCCCAGGGACATGGCTACACCTTC.

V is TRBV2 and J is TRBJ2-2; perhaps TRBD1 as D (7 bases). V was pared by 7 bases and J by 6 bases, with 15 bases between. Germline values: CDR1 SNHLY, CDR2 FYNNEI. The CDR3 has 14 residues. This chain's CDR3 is CASTRQGGAGELFF. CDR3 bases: TGTGCCAGCACTAGACAGGGAGGCGCCGGGGAGCTGTTTTTT.

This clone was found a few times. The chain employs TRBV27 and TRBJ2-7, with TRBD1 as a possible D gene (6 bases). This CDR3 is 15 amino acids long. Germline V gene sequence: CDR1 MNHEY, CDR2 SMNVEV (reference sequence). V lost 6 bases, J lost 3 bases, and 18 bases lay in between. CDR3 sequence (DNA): TGTGCCAGCAGACACTTTTATGCCAGGGGCTACGAGCAGTACTTC. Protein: CASRHFYARGYEQYF.

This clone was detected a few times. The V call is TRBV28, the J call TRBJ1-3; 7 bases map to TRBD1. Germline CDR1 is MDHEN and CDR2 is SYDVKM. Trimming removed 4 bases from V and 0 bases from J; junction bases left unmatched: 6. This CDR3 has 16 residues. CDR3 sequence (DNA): TGTGCCAGCAGTTCGGGGACAGACCACTCTGGAAACACCATATATTTT. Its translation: CASSSGTDHSGNTIYF.

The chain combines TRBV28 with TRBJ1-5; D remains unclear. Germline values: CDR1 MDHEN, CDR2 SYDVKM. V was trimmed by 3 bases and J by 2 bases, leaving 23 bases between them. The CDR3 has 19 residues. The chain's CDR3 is CASSFPNVFGRYGNQPQHF. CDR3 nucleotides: TGTGCCAGCAGTTTTCCTAATGTTTTCGGCAGGTACGGCAATCAGCCCCAGCATTTT.